This TCR beta chain was retrieved from a study of shared clonotypes between healthy human individuals. Using immunoSEQ multiplex PCR, the repertoire was profiled, and TCRdb retains in-frame clones only, with some absent. Here the sample spans roughly 500,000 clones, 78% being singletons. The CDR3 extends over 14 amino acids. With 1 base clipped from V and 3 bases from J, the junction kept 1 base outside the gene matches. Germline V gene sequence: CDR1 SNHLY, CDR2 FYNNEI. Sequencing used PBMCs. This rearrangement joins TRBV2 to TRBJ2-7; 9 nucleotides match TRBD2. This clonotype originated in a woman in her 40s in good health. Some clones in this sample may be carry-over from other donors' samples. In DNA form, the CDR3 reads TGTGCCAGCAGTGAAGTAGCGGGAGTCTACGAGCAGTACTTC. Its protein product is CASSEVAGVYEQYF.